Listed below are T cell receptor beta chains from one sample, sequenced in a study of blood T cell repertoires in COVID-19. Produced via immunoSEQ multiplex PCR; TCRdb's table is partial and in-frame only. The repertoire includes approximately 30,000 clones, more than 85% of them detected once, and about 16% sits in the top ten. The specimen was peripheral blood. The receptors come from a human donor with active COVID-19. The donor label of this sample is uncertain. The CDR3 runs from the conserved cysteine through the conserved F or W. The D gene is left open where the match is weak. Clone size appears in some rows only: once, few, many, or a class for an expanded clone.

D gene | J gene | V gene | clone size | CDR3 protein | CDR3 DNA
NA | TRBJ1-3 | TRBV20-1 | NA | CSASISLSGNTIYF | TGCAGTGCTAGTATCTCACTCTCTGGAAACACCATATATTTT
NA | TRBJ2-2 | TRBV15 | NA | CATSFGTGELFF | TGTGCCACCAGCTTCGGGACCGGGGAGCTGTTTTTT
NA | TRBJ2-2 | TRBV11-2 | NA | CASPREWQPNTGELFF | TGTGCCAGTCCGCGGGAATGGCAGCCCAACACCGGGGAGCTGTTTTTT
NA | TRBJ2-3 | TRBV7-6 | NA | CASSWRGPTDTQYF | TGTGCCAGCAGCTGGCGCGGTCCCACAGATACGCAGTATTTT
NA | TRBJ1-1 | TRBV19 | NA | CASSRQNTEAFF | TGTGCCAGTAGTAGGCAGAACACTGAAGCTTTCTTT
NA | TRBJ2-2 | TRBV19 | NA | CASYQRRGRTGELFF | TGTGCCAGCTACCAACGGAGGGGGCGTACCGGGGAGCTGTTTTTT
TRBD2 | TRBJ2-5 | TRBV29-1 | NA | CSTGLAGGSQETQYF | TGCAGCACGGGACTAGCGGGGGGTAGCCAAGAGACCCAGTACTTC
TRBD1 | TRBJ1-1 | TRBV30 | NA | CAWRWLRTGGGTEAFF | TGTGCCTGGAGGTGGCTGAGGACAGGGGGGGGCACTGAAGCTTTCTTT
NA | TRBJ1-1 | TRBV20-1 | once | CSARGRHEAFF | TGCAGTGCTAGAGGGCGGCATGAAGCTTTCTTT
NA | TRBJ1-6 | TRBV4-3 | NA | CASSAREAAYNSPLHF | TGCGCCAGCAGCGCCCGGGAGGCGGCCTATAATTCACCCCTCCACTTT
NA | TRBJ2-7 | TRBV29-1 | NA | CSVEANGEQYF | TGCAGCGTTGAAGCAAACGGTGAGCAGTACTTC
NA | TRBJ2-2 | TRBV21-1 | NA | CASSKERTGDTGELFF | TGTGCCAGCAGCAAAGAACGGACAGGGGACACCGGGGAGCTGTTTTTT
TRBD1 | TRBJ2-5 | TRBV30 | NA | CAWSVSGTGFTQYF | TGTGCCTGGAGTGTATCTGGGACAGGGTTTACCCAGTACTTC
TRBD1 | TRBJ2-5 | TRBV28 | NA | CASSRGTGVKETQYF | TGTGCCAGCAGCCGAGGGACAGGGGTTAAAGAGACCCAGTACTTC
TRBD1 | TRBJ2-7 | TRBV10-3 | NA | CAISQPGTGGIYEQYF | TGTGCCATCAGTCAGCCCGGGACAGGGGGAATCTACGAGCAGTACTTC
NA | TRBJ2-1 | TRBV6-1 | NA | CASSEDPGAVLGQFF | TGTGCCAGCAGTGAAGACCCGGGAGCTGTGTTAGGGCAGTTCTTC
TRBD1 | TRBJ2-2 | TRBV5-1 | NA | CASSLGRQGMTGELFF | TGCGCCAGCAGCTTGGGGAGACAGGGGATGACCGGGGAGCTGTTTTTT
TRBD1 | TRBJ2-7 | TRBV9 | NA | CASSSQGAPYEQYF | TGTGCCAGCAGCTCCCAGGGGGCTCCCTACGAGCAGTACTTC
NA | TRBJ2-3 | TRBV10-3 | NA | CAIMSVDTQYF | TGTGCCATCATGTCAGTGGATACGCAGTATTTT
NA | TRBJ2-7 | TRBV6-5 | NA | CASSFQSLRGEQYF | TGTGCCAGCAGTTTCCAATCCCTCCGGGGGGAGCAGTACTTC
NA | TRBJ1-1 | TRBV3-1/TRBV3-2 | NA | CASSPRGPNTEAFF | TGTGCCAGCAGTCCGCGGGGACCGAACACTGAAGCTTTCTTT
NA | TRBJ2-3 | TRBV12-3/TRBV12-4 | NA | CASSSPRADTQYF | TGTGCCAGCAGTTCCCCCCGGGCAGATACGCAGTATTTT
TRBD2 | TRBJ2-7 | TRBV4-3 | NA | CASSQVVASGGYYEQYF | TGCGCCAGCAGCCAAGTCGTGGCTAGCGGAGGGTATTACGAGCAGTACTTC
NA | TRBJ1-6 | TRBV3-1/TRBV3-2 | NA | CASSHDIPSSYNSPLHF | TGTGCCAGCAGCCACGATATACCGAGCTCCTATAATTCACCCCTCCACTTT
TRBD1 | TRBJ2-7 | TRBV5-1 | once | CASSLRGRLDEQYF | TGCGCCAGCAGCTTGAGGGGGCGTTTAGACGAGCAGTACTTC
TRBD2 | TRBJ2-1 | TRBV7-2 | NA | CASSSGGNEQFF | TGTGCCAGCAGTAGCGGGGGGAATGAGCAGTTCTTC
NA | TRBJ2-6 | TRBV10-2 | NA | CASGDTLSGANVLTF | TGCGCCAGCGGGGACACCCTCTCTGGGGCCAACGTCCTGACTTTC
NA | TRBJ1-3 | TRBV19 | NA | CASRTYAGTTSGNTIYF | TGTGCCAGTAGAACCTACGCCGGGACAACCTCTGGAAACACCATATATTTT
TRBD1 | TRBJ1-4 | TRBV27 | NA | CASSHQTGGEKLFF | TGTGCCAGCTCCCACCAGACAGGGGGTGAAAAACTGTTTTTT
TRBD1 | TRBJ2-7 | TRBV4-3 | NA | CASSQGRGGRYEQYF | TGCGCCAGCAGCCAAGGGAGAGGGGGCAGGTACGAGCAGTACTTC
TRBD2 | TRBJ2-1 | TRBV13 | NA | CASSFTSGSSNEQFF | TGTGCCAGCAGCTTTACTAGCGGGAGTTCGAATGAGCAGTTCTTC
NA | TRBJ1-2 | TRBV15 | NA | CATSRMPVGSRGYTF | TGTGCCACCAGCAGAATGCCCGTGGGCAGTAGAGGCTACACCTTC
TRBD1 | TRBJ1-2 | TRBV10-1 | NA | CASSEGTGDTYGYTF | TGCGCCAGCAGTGAGGGGACAGGAGATACCTATGGCTACACCTTC
NA | TRBJ1-3 | TRBV28 | NA | CASSFPGGGKGNTIYF | TGTGCCAGCAGTTTTCCTGGGGGGGGCAAAGGAAACACCATATATTTT
TRBD1 | TRBJ2-7 | TRBV2 | NA | CASSVGTAYEQYF | TGTGCCAGCAGTGTAGGGACAGCCTACGAGCAGTACTTC
NA | TRBJ1-5 | TRBV3-1/TRBV3-2 | NA | CASSQDPVQYSNQPQHF | TGTGCCAGCAGCCAAGATCCGGTACAGTATAGCAATCAGCCCCAGCATTTT
NA | TRBJ2-7 | TRBV4-1 | once | CASSQVTGSHEQYF | TGCGCCAGCAGCCAAGTAACAGGAAGCCACGAGCAGTACTTC
NA | TRBJ1-2 | TRBV6-5 | NA | CASSYSNGDYGYTF | TGTGCCAGCAGTTACTCGAATGGAGACTATGGCTACACCTTC
TRBD1 | TRBJ1-3 | TRBV7-3 | NA | CASSFRTGGLAGNTIYF | TGTGCCAGCAGCTTTAGGACAGGGGGTTTGGCTGGAAACACCATATATTTT
TRBD1 | TRBJ1-2 | TRBV27 | NA | CASSIGGARGYTF | TGTGCCAGCAGTATAGGGGGCGCCCGTGGCTACACCTTC
TRBD1 | TRBJ1-1 | TRBV29-1 | NA | CSVRDREGGTEAFF | TGCAGCGTTCGGGACAGGGAGGGCGGCACTGAAGCTTTCTTT
NA | TRBJ1-6 | TRBV2 | NA | CASSDSEGSPLHF | TGTGCCAGCAGTGACTCGGAGGGTTCACCCCTCCACTTT
TRBD1 | TRBJ1-5 | TRBV7-3 | few | CASSRQGASNQPQHF | TGTGCCAGCAGTCGACAGGGGGCTAGCAATCAGCCCCAGCATTTT